This T cell receptor (beta chain) was captured by sequencing in a study of PD-1 and CTLA-4 blockade in melanoma. V lost 3 bases, J lost 6 bases, and 7 bases lay in between. The CDR3 extends over 12 amino acids. The germline V gene encodes CDR1 SEHNR and CDR2 FQNEAQ (reference sequence). Assay: immunoSEQ multiplex PCR; the TCRdb copy retains only in-frame clones and omits some. The data hold tens of thousands of clones, with around 88% observed a single time. This receptor was identified in a human donor with melanoma. The specimen was CD8+ T cells from peripheral blood, collected before anti-PD-1 treatment. The chain is built from TRBV7-9 and TRBJ2-3; D remains unclear. The CDR3 bases are TGTGCCAGCAGCTTGCTTAGCGATACGCAGTATTTT. It codes for CASSLLSDTQYF.